There are a few counts of the clone carrying this TCR beta chain. Its antigen is not identified. Every isolated RNA sample was fully reverse transcribed, so sequencing captured expressed TCRB transcripts. Sequencing used immunoSEQ multiplex PCR; TCRdb keeps in-frame clones, though not all of them. The data hold some 410,000 clones, with roughly an eighth observed a single time. The data derive from a study of beta chain features in type 1 diabetes. The J segment lost 6 bases and the V segment lost 3 bases, leaving 8 bases of the junction unmatched. The CDR3 is made up of 17 amino acids. Germline V gene data show CDR1 as SNHLY and CDR2 as FYNNEI. Whole-study findings and limits: The VDJ junctions of type 1 diabetes patients carried fewer insertions and more deletions.

The chain is built from TRBV2 and TRBJ2-1; TRBD2 aligns across 13 bases. Source material: naive CD4+ T cells from blood. The sequence was obtained from a woman under 30 in good health. DNA for the CDR3: TGTGCCAGCAGTGAGAGGGGCCGACTAGCGGGAGGCAATGAGCAGTTCTTC. Its protein product is CASSERGRLAGGNEQFF.